This T cell receptor (beta chain) was identified in a study of CD8 T cells in Susac syndrome. RNA, at roughly 0.45 to 1 ug, was reverse transcribed with random hexamers. Amplification of TCR beta CDR3 by immunoSEQ multiplex PCR spanned 54 Vbeta and 13 Jbeta. Via MiXCR, TCRdb re-called the immunoSEQ multiplex PCR reads, giving one row per CDR3 protein. The repertoire holds about 160,000 distinct CDR3 sequences, with approximately 90% as singletons. This CDR3 region has 15 residues. Germline loops: CDR1 MRHNA, CDR2 SNTAGT. J gave up 1 base and V 3 bases, and 0 bases lay outside the gene matches. The chain uses TRBV6-4 and TRBJ2-3; 11 bases agree with TRBD2. This TCR was recovered from a human donor in good health. Material: CD4+ T cells from PBMCs. CDR3 nucleotides: TGTGCCAGCAGTGAGACTAGCGGGGGCACAGATACGCAGTATTTT. Translated, it gives CASSETSGGTDTQYF.